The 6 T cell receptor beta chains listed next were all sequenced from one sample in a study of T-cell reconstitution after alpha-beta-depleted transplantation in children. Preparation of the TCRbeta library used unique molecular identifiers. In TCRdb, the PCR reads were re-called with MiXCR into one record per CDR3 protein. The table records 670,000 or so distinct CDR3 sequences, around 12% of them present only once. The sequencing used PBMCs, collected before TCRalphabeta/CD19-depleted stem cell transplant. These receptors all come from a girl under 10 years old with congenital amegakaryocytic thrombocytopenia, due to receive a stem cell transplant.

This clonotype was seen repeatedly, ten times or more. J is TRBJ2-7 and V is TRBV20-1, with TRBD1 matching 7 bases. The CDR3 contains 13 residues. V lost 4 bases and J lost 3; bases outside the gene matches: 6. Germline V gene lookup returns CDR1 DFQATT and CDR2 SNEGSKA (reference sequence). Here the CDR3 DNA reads TGCAGTGCTACCTCGACAGGGTACTACGAGCAGTACTTC. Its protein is CSATSTGYYEQYF.

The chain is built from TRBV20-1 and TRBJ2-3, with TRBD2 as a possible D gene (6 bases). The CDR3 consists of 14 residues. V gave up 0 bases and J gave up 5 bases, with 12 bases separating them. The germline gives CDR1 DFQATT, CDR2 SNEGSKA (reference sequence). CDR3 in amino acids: CSARDTREVDTQYF. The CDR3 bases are TGCAGTGCTAGAGATACCAGGGAGGTAGATACGCAGTATTTT.

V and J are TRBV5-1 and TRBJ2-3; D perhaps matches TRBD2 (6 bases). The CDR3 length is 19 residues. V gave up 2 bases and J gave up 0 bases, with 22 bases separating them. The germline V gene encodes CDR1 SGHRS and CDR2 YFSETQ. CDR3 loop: CASSFSGLRRVYSTDTQYF. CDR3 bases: TGCGCCAGCAGCTTTAGCGGACTTCGGAGAGTTTATAGCACAGATACGCAGTATTTT.

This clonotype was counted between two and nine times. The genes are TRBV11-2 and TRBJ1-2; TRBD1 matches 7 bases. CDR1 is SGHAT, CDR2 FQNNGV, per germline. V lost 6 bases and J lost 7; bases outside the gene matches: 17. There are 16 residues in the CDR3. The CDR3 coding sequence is TGTGCCAGCAGGACTATCCAACAGGGGAGGGTCCGTGGCTACACCTTC. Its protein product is CASRTIQQGRVRGYTF.

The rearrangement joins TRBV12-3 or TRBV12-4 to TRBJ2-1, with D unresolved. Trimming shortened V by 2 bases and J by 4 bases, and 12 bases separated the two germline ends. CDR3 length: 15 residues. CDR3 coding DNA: TGTGCCAGCAGTTTATTAACGGCAGGATACAATGAGCAGTTCTTC. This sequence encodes CASSLLTAGYNEQFF.

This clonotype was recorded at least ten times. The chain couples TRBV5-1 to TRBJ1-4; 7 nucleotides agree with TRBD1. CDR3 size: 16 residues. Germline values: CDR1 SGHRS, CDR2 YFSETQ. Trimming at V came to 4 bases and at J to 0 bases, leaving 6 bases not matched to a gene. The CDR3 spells CASSARTGSTNEKLFF. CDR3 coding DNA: TGCGCCAGCAGCGCCCGGACAGGCTCAACTAATGAAAAACTGTTTTTT.